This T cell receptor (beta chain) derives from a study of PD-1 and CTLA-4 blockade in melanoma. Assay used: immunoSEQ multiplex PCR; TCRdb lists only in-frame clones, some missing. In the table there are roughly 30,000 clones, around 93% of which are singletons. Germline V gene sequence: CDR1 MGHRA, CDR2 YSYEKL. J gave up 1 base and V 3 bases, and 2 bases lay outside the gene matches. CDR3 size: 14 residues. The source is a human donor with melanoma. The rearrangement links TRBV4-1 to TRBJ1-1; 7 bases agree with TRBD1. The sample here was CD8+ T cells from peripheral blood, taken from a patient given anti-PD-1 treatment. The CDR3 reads CASSHRTGNTEAFF. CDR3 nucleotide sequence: TGCGCCAGCAGCCATCGGACAGGGAACACTGAAGCTTTCTTT.